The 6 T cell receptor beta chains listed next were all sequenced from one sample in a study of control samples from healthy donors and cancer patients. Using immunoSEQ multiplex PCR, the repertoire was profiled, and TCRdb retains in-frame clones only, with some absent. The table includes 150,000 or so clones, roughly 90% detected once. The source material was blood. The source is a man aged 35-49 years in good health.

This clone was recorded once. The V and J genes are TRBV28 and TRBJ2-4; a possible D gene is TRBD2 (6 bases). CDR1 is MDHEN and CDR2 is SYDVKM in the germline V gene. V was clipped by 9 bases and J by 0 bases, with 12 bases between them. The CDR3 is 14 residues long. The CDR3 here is CASSGVLAKNIQYF. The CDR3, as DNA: TGTGCCAGTTCGGGGGTCCTAGCCAAAAACATTCAGTACTTC. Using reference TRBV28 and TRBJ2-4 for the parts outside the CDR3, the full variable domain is DVKVTQSSRYLVKRTGEKVFLECVQDMDHENMFWYRQDPGLGLRLIYFSYDVKMKEKGDIPEGYSVSREKKERFSLILESASTNQTSMYLCASSGVLAKNIQYFGAGTRLSVL.

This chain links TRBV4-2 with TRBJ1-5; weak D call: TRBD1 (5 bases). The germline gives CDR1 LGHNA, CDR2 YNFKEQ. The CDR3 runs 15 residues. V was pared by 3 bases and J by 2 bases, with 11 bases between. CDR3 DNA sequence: TGTGCCAGCAGCCAGGGGCCCGGGCGCAATCAGCCCCAGCATTTT. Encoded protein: CASSQGPGRNQPQHF.

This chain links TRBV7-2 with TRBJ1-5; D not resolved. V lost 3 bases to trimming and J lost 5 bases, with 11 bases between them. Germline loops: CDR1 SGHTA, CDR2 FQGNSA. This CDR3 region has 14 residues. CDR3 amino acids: CASSFGRGYQPQHF. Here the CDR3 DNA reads TGTGCCAGCAGCTTCGGACGGGGATATCAGCCCCAGCATTTT.

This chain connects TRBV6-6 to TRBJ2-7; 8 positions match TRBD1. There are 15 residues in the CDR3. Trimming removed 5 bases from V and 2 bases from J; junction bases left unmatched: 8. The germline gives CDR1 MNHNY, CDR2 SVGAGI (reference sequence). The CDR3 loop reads CASSQGQGLAYEQYF. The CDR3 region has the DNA TGTGCCAGCAGTCAAGGACAGGGTTTGGCCTACGAGCAGTACTTC.

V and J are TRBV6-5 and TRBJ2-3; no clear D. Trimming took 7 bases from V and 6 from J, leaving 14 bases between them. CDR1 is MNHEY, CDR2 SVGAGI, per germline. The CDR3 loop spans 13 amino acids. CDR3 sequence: CASIEPNGDTQYF. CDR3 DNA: TGTGCCAGCATAGAGCCTAACGGGGATACGCAGTATTTT.

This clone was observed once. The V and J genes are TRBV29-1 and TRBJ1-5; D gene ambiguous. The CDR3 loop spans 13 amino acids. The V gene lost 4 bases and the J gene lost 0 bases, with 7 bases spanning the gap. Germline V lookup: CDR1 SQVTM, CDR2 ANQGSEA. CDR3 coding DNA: TGCAGCGTTGGAGAGGGTAGCAATCAGCCCCAGCATTTT. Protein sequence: CSVGEGSNQPQHF.